The 4 T cell receptor beta chains given below trace back to one sample, sequenced in a study of blood T cell repertoires in COVID-19. Profiling relied on immunoSEQ multiplex PCR, and the TCRdb table lists in-frame clones only, not all of them. The sample has approximately 200,000 clones, approximately 81% seen once. The sample comprised PBMCs or T cells enriched from blood (not recorded which). The receptor source for this set is a man aged 40-55 years who had recovered from COVID-19.

The chain carries TRBV10-3 and TRBJ2-1; D is undetermined. There are 11 residues in the CDR3. Trimming pared 9 bases from V and 9 bases from J, leaving 12 bases between. CDR1 is ENHRY and CDR2 is SYGVKD in the germline V gene. The CDR3 coding sequence is TGTGCCATTTCAGAATTTTTTGAGCAGTTCTTC. The encoded protein is CAISEFFEQFF.

The chain is built from TRBV19 and TRBJ2-7; D is ambiguous. The CDR3 has 14 amino acids. The V gene's germline CDR1 is LNHDA and CDR2 SQIVND (reference sequence). With 9 bases removed from V and 0 bases from J, the gap between germline ends came to 15 bases. The CDR3, as DNA: TGTGCCAGCCGAGAAGGTCCTAGCTCCTACGAGCAGTACTTC. It is translated as CASREGPSSYEQYF.

This clone was observed a handful of times. The chain is built from TRBV11-2 and TRBJ2-1; 8 nucleotides align to TRBD2. Germline CDR1 is SGHAT and CDR2 is FQNNGV. The CDR3 loop spans 17 amino acids. After removal of 5 bases from V and 7 bases from J, the junction contained 16 bases not matched to a gene. The CDR3 region has the DNA TGTGCCAGCAGCGGGGGTGGACGGGAGGGCCCGTGGAATGAGCAGTTCTTC. It is translated as CASSGGGREGPWNEQFF.

This chain joins TRBV18 and TRBJ2-7; D may be TRBD1 (6 bases). This CDR3 comprises 13 residues. CDR1 is KGHSH, CDR2 LQKENI, per germline. Trimming cost V 4 bases and J 6 bases, with 13 bases left between them. DNA for the CDR3: TGTGCCAGCTCACTCCGTGAAGGGGGCGAGCAGTACTTC. Protein product: CASSLREGGEQYF.